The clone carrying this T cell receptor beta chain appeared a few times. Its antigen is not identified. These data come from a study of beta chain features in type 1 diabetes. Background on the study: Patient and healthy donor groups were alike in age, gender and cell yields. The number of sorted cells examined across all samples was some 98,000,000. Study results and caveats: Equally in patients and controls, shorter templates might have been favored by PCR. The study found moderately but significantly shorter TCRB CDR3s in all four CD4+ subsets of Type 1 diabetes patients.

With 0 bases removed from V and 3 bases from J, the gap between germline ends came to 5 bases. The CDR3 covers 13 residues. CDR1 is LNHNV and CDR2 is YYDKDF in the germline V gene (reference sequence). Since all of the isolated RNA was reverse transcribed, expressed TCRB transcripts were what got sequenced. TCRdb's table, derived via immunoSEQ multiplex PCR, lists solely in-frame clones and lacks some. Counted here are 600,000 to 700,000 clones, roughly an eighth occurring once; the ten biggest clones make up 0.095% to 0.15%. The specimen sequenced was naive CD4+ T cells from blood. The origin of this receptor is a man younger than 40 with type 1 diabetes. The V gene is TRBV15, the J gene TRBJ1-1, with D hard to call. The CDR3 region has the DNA TGTGCCACCAGCAGAGATCCCCACACTGAAGCTTTCTTT. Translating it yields CATSRDPHTEAFF.